In its sample, the clone carrying this T cell receptor (beta chain) was seen a few times. As yet, its antigen is unknown. This sample is part of a study of post-analysis software for immune sequencing data. The germline V gene has CDR1 MNHEY and CDR2 SVGAGI. The CDR3 runs 13 residues. Trimming cost V 6 bases and J 8 bases; bases outside gene matches: 8. Study results and limitations: The five TRBV segments detected at higher frequency in patients than in controls included TRBV5-6, TRBV5-1 and TRBV20-1.

Tagging with unique molecular identifiers was a feature of the TCR beta cDNA libraries. Using its own MiXCR run on the PCR reads, TCRdb lists one record per CDR3 protein. Of hundreds of thousands of distinct CDR3 sequences detected, roughly 45% appear once; the ten largest clones hold 12%. The source of this sequence is a girl aged 5-17 years with multiple sclerosis. This chain uses TRBV6-5 with TRBJ1-2, with 8 bases fitting TRBD1. Sequenced: blood. The CDR3 sequence is CASRTGTGGGYTF. As DNA, the CDR3 is TGTGCCAGCAGGACCGGGACAGGAGGGGGCTACACCTTC.